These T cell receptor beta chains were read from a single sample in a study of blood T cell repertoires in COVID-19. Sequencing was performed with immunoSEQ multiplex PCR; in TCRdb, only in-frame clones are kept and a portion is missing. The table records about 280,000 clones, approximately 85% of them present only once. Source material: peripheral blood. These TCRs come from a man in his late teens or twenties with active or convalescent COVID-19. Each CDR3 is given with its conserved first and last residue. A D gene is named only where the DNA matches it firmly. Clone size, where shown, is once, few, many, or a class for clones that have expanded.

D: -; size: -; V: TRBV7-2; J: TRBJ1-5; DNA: TGTGCCAGCAGCTTGGGGGGACTGATGCAGCCCCAGCATTTT; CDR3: CASSLGGLMQPQHF
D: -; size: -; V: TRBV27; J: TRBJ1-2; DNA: TGTGCCAGCAGTTTAGCCGGGTTCTATGGCTACACCTTC; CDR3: CASSLAGFYGYTF
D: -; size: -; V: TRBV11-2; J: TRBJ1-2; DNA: TGTGCCAGCAGCAACTTCGGGACTAACTATGGCTACACCTTC; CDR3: CASSNFGTNYGYTF
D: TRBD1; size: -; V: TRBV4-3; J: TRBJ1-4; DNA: TGCGCCAGCAGCCAAGCTACAGGGGATGAAAAACTGTTTTTT; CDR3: CASSQATGDEKLFF
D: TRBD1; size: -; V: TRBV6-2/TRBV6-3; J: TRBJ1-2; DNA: TGTGCCAGCAGTTACTCGAGTCCTCTGGGGACAGGAGCTAACTATGGCTACACCTTC; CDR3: CASSYSSPLGTGANYGYTF
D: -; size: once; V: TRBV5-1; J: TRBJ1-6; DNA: TGCGCCAGCAGCTTATCCGGGGTTGGTAATTCACCCCTCCACTTT; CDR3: CASSLSGVGNSPLHF
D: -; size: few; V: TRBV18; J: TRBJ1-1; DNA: TGTGCCAGCTCACCACCAGTTTCCCTGGGGGCGCGCGCTTTCTTT; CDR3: CASSPPVSLGARAFF
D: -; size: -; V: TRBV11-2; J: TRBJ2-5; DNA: TGTGCCAGCAGTCCCACAGGGGAGACCCAGTACTTC; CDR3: CASSPTGETQYF
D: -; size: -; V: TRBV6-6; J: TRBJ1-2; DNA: TGTGCCAGCGAGAATACCGGCTACACCTTC; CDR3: CASENTGYTF
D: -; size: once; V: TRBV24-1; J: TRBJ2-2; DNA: TGTGCCATTAGGACTAACACCGGGGAGCTGTTTTTT; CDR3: CAIRTNTGELFF
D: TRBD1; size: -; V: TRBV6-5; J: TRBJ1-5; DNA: TGTGCCACCTCCGCCCAGGGGGCGGACCAGCCCCAGCATTTT; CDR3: CATSAQGADQPQHF
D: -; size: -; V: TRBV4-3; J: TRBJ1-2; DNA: TGCGCCAGCAGCCAAGGTGCCGGTCAGGGCAACTATGGCTACACCTTC; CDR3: CASSQGAGQGNYGYTF
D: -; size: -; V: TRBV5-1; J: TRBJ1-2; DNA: TGCGCCAGCAGCTTCGCAGGGAGGGATGGCTACACCTTC; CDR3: CASSFAGRDGYTF
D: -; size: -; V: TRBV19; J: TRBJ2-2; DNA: TGTGCCAGTATCCCAGGGGCGTACACCGGGGAGCTGTTTTTT; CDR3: CASIPGAYTGELFF
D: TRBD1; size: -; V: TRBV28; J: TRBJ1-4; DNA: TGTGCCAGCAGTTCAGCCAACAGGGGAGTGAGTGAAAAACTGTTTTTT; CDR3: CASSSANRGVSEKLFF
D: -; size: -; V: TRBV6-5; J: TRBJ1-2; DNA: TGTGCCAGCAGTTCCGGGGGGCAGGTCTATGGCTACACCTTC; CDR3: CASSSGGQVYGYTF
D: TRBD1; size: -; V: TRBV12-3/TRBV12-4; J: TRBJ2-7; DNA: TGTGCCAGTAGGACAGGGGAGCCCTACGAGCAGTACTTC; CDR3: CASRTGEPYEQYF
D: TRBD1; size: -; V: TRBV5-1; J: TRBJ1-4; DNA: TGCGCCAGCAGCACGGGACAGGGCGTCCAGACGCTGTTTTTT; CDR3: CASSTGQGVQTLFF
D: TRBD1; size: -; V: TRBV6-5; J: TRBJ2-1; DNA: TGTGCCAGCAGTTACTCGGGACAGGGGGGACCGTTCTTC; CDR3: CASSYSGQGGPFF
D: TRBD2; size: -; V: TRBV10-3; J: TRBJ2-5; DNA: TGTGCCATCAGTGAAAGCGGGGGGGAAGAGACCCAGTACTTC; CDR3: CAISESGGEETQYF
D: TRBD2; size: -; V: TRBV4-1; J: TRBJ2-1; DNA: TGCGCCAGCAGCCAGGGACTAGCGGGAACCAGGGAGCAGTTCTTC; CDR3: CASSQGLAGTREQFF
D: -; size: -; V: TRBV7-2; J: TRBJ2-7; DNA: TGTGCCAGCAGCTTAGATGCGATATACGAGCAGTACTTC; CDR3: CASSLDAIYEQYF
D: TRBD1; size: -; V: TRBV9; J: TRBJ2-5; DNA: TGTGCCAGCAGCACGGGACAGGGCCTGTCAGAGACCCAGTACTTC; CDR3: CASSTGQGLSETQYF
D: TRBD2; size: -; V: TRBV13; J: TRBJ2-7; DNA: TGTGCCAGCGCCCCCCCCCGTACTAGCGGGGCCCCCTACGAGCAGTACTTC; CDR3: CASAPPRTSGAPYEQYF
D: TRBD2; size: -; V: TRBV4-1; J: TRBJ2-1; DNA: TGCGCCAGCAGCCAAGAGGCGGGGGGGCAGGGTGAGCAGTTCTTC; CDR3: CASSQEAGGQGEQFF
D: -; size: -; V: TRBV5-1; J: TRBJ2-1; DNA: TGCGCCAGCAGCTTGAACTTCGATGAGCAGTTCTTC; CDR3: CASSLNFDEQFF
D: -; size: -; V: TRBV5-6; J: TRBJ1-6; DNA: TGTGCCAGCAGCTTGGAGCGCTATAATTCACCCCTCCACTTT; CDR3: CASSLERYNSPLHF
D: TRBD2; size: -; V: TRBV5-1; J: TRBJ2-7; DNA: TGCGCCAGCAGCTTGGTTGGGGGGGCCTACGAGCAGTACTTC; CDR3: CASSLVGGAYEQYF
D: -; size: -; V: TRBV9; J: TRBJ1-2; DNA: TGTGCCAGCAGCGTAGGGGCAGGGGACTATGGCTACACCTTC; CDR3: CASSVGAGDYGYTF
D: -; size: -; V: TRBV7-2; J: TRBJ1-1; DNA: TGTGCCAGCAGCCATGCGCAGGGGTTGAACACTGAAGCTTTCTTT; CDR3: CASSHAQGLNTEAFF
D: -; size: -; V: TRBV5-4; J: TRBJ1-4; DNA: TGTGCCAGCAGCCGGACAGAGTCAACTAATGAAAAACTGTTTTTT; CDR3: CASSRTESTNEKLFF
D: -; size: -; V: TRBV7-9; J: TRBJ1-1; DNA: TGTGCCAGCAGCCCGGACTTGAACACTGAAGCTTTCTTT; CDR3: CASSPDLNTEAFF
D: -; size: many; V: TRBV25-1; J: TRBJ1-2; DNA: TGTGCCAGCAGTGACGCGGGGAACTATGGCTACACCTTC; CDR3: CASSDAGNYGYTF
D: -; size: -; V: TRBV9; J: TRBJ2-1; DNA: TGTGCCAGCAGCGTAGCTACGGGTGAGCAGTTCTTC; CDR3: CASSVATGEQFF
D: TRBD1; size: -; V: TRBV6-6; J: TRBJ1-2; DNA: TGTGCCAGCAGTTACTCATCGACAGGGGGCGACGGTGGCTACACCTTC; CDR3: CASSYSSTGGDGGYTF
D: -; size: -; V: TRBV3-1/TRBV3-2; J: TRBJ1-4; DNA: TGTGCCAGCAGTGTGGGCGGGCTTGAAAAACTGTTTTTT; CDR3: CASSVGGLEKLFF
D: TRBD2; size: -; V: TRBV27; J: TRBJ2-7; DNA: TGTGCCAGCGGACTAGCGGGGGTTCCGTACGAGCAGTACTTC; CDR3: CASGLAGVPYEQYF
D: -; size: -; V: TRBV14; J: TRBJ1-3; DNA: TGTGCCAGCAGCCAAGATCGGTACGCACGCTCTGGAAACACCATATATTTT; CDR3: CASSQDRYARSGNTIYF
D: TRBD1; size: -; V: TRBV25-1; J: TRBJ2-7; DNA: TGTGCCAGCAATTCGGGACAGGGTAGATACGAGCAGTACTTC; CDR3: CASNSGQGRYEQYF
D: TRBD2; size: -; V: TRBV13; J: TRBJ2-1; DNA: TGTGCCAGCAGAGTTAGCGGGTCCCCCTACAATGAGCAGTTCTTC; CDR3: CASRVSGSPYNEQFF
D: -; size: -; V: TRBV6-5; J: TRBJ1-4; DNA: TGTGCCAGCATCATACAGGGAACTAATGAAAAACTGTTTTTT; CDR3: CASIIQGTNEKLFF
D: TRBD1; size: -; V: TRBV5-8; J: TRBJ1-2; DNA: TGTGCCAGCAGCTTGGGACAGGGTAACTATGGCTACACCTTC; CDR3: CASSLGQGNYGYTF
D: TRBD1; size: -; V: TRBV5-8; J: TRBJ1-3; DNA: TGTGCCAGCAGCTACCACAGGGGCTCTGGAAACACCATATATTTT; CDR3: CASSYHRGSGNTIYF